This entry features one T cell receptor beta chain sequence. Its antigen is as yet unknown. This CDR3 is 16 amino acids long. CDR1 and CDR2 (germline): SGHTA, FQGNSA. V lost 4 bases, J lost 3 bases, and 8 bases stayed unmatched. Sequencing was performed with immunoSEQ multiplex PCR; in TCRdb, only in-frame clones are kept and a portion is missing. The sample holds around 2,000,000 clones; just over 90% are singletons and the top ten take approximately 1.7%. CD45RO-negative cells were positively selected for CCR7, leaving out terminally differentiated effector memory CD45RA+ cells. This record belongs to a study of shared clonotypes between healthy human individuals. Study-level findings and limits: Non-shared clonotypes showed lower generation probabilities than clonotypes common to all four donors.

The rearrangement joins TRBV7-2 to TRBJ2-7, with 11 bases fitting TRBD2. The clonotype was recovered from a young man in good health. Some clones in this sample may be carry-over from other donors' samples. The sample taken for sequencing was naive CD8+ T cells from PBMCs. The CDR3 DNA reads as TGTGCCAGCAGCTCACGGACTAGCGGGCTAATCTACGAGCAGTACTTC. This encodes CASSSRTSGLIYEQYF.